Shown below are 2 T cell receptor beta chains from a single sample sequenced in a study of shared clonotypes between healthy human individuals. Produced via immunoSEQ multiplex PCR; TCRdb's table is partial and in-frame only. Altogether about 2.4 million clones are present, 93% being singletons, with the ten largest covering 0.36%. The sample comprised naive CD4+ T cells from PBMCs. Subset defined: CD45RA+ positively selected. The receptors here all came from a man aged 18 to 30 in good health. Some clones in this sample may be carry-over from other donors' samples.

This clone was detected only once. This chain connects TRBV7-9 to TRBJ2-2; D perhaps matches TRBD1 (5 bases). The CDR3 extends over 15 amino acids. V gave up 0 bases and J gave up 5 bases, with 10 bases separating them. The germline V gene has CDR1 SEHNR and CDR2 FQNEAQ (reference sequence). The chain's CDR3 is CASSLARGATGELFF. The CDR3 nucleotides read TGTGCCAGCAGCTTAGCGCGTGGGGCGACCGGGGAGCTGTTTTTT. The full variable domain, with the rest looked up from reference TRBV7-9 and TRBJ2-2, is DTGVSQNPRHKITKRGQNVTFRCDPISEHNRLYWYRQTLGQGPEFLTYFQNEAQLEKSRLLSDRFSAERPKGSFSTLEIQRTEQGDSAMYLCASSLARGATGELFFGEGSRLTVL.

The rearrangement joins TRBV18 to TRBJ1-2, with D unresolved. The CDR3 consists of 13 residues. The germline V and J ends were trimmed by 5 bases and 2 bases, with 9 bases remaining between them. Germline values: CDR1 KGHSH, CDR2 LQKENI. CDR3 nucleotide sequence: TGTGCCAGCTCAGTGCGTACCAACTATGGCTACACCTTC. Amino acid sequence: CASSVRTNYGYTF.